This TCR beta chain comes out of a study of cytomegalovirus exposure and HLA in healthy donors. The PCR contained 60 Vbeta and 13 Jbeta primers. This table comes from immunoSEQ multiplex PCR, and its TCRdb copy is limited to in-frame clones, with some not included. Of approximately 170,000 clones listed, over 70% are singletons. V lost 4 bases to trimming and J lost 2 bases; unmatched junction nucleotides: 7. CDR3 length equals 14 residues. The V gene's germline CDR1 is GTSNPN and CDR2 SVGIG (reference sequence). The sequence came from a man aged 45-65 years in good health and CMV-seropositive. Sequenced input: PBMCs. This chain links TRBV30 with TRBJ1-2, with 7 positions matching TRBD1. The CDR3 DNA reads as TGTGCCTGGATCAGACAGGGAACGAACTATGGCTACACCTTC. Translating it yields CAWIRQGTNYGYTF.